This T cell receptor (beta chain) was obtained from a study of CXCR3-negative and CXCR3-positive naive CD8 T cells. The study, taken as a whole, reports: TRBV-TRBJ usage matched between naive CXCR3-negative and CXCR3-positive cells but not between memory cells. When CXCR3-positive naive cells were set against CXCR3-negative naive cells, the former had more hydrophobic TRB CDR3s. Partial loss of CXCR3 expression followed cryopreservation; most assays used fresh PBMCs.

UMI-labeled TRB cDNA libraries were prepared by 5' RACE. TCRdb re-called the 5' RACE reads and gives one entry per CDR3 protein, without DNA. The sample totals around 130,000 distinct CDR3 sequences; its top ten clones hold 0.5% to 0.7%. Concerning this clonotype itself: What it binds is not known.

This receptor was identified in a human donor in good health. Some clones in this sample may be carry-over from other donors' samples. Sequenced input: naive CXCR3+ CD8+ T cells from blood. Documented subset: CD45RO-CCR7+CD27+CD95- naive CD8+ T cells expressing CXCR3 (TNR3+).

The CDR3 here is CASSRAGALYNEQFF. The chain has TRBV28 and TRBJ2-1; with no DNA, the TCRdb D assignment of TRBD2 cannot be verified. Germline CDR1 and CDR2: MDHEN and SYDVKM. CDR3 length: 15 amino acids.